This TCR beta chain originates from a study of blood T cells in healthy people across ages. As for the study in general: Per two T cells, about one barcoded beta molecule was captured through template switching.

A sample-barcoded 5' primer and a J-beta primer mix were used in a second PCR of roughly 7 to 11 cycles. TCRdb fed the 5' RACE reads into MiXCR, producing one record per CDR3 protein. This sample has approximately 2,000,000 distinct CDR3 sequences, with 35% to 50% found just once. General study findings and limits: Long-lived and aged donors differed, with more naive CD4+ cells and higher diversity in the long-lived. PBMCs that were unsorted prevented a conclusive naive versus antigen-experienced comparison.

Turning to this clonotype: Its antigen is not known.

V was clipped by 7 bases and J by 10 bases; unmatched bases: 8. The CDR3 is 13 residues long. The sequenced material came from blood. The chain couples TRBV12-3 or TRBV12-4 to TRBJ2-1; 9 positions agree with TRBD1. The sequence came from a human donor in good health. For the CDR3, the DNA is TGTGCCAGCACGGGAGACAGGGGGAACGAGCAGTTCTTC. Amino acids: CASTGDRGNEQFF.